This T cell receptor (beta chain) was identified during a study of T cells in Graves' hyperthyroidism and ophthalmopathy. Overall study results and limits: Ophthalmopathy and stable hyperthyroidism were separated by a 13 V-J model. Most clonotypes expanded in the thyroid (above 0.001) were also present in blood. The model predicted ophthalmopathy a median roughly 6.5 months before onset.

Germline CDR1 LNHDA, CDR2 SQIVND (reference sequence). Trimming left V 6 bases short and J 3 bases short, with 14 bases between. CDR3 size: 15 residues. In its sample, this clonotype was seen a few times. Its antigen remains unidentified. The hyperthyroidism patients had all been newly diagnosed, and their disease duration was under 2 months. Their ages ranged from 18 to 65 years. There were TCR beta CDR3 regions amplified from RNA transcripts. The HTBI primer set served for first-round RT-PCR of the TCR CDR3. TCRdb fed the multiplex PCR reads into MiXCR, producing one record per CDR3 protein. The data contain about 320,000 distinct CDR3 sequences, around 17% of them singletons.

The chain employs TRBV19 and TRBJ2-2; D is tentatively TRBD1 or TRBD2 (5 bases each). What was sequenced was blood. This receptor was identified in a young man with Graves' hyperthyroidism. The CDR3 sequence: CASRKGRRDTGELFF. Written as DNA, the CDR3 is TGTGCCAGTAGAAAGGGGAGACGGGACACCGGGGAGCTGTTTTTT.